This passage covers 27 T cell receptor beta chains from one sample sequenced in a study of blood T cell repertoires in COVID-19. Here immunoSEQ multiplex PCR was the method, and the copy in TCRdb shows in-frame clones only, minus some. The sample carries about 89,000 clones, about 90% recorded once. The sequencing input was peripheral blood. The source of these receptors is a male donor with acute or convalescent COVID-19.

The chain is built from TRBV6-5 and TRBJ1-5; D is perhaps TRBD1 (5 bases). Germline V CDR1 and CDR2: MNHEY, SVGAGI. This CDR3 region has 15 residues. The DNA for the CDR3 is TGTGCGGGGGGGGAGGAAGCCGCGCGCGATCAGCCCCAGCATTTT. Amino acid sequence: CAGGEEAARDQPQHF.

The chain links TRBV6-5 to TRBJ1-2; 7 nucleotides agree with TRBD1. V lost 6 bases, J lost 6 bases, and 7 bases stayed unmatched. Germline V CDR1 and CDR2: MNHEY, SVGAGI. CDR3 size: 13 residues. Here the CDR3 DNA reads TGTGCCAGCAGCTCGAGACAGGGAGATGGCTACACCTTC. It specifies CASSSRQGDGYTF.

The chain is built from TRBV6-5 and TRBJ1-3; D is perhaps TRBD1 (5 bases). CDR3 length equals 14 residues. V shed 6 bases and J shed 3 bases, with 12 bases lying between them. Germline V gene data show CDR1 as MNHEY and CDR2 as SVGAGI. The CDR3 spells CASSSGGVGNTIYF. The CDR3 bases are TGTGCCAGCAGCTCCGGGGGGGTTGGAAACACCATATATTTT.

The V call is TRBV24-1, the J call TRBJ1-4; 8 bases are a match to TRBD1. Germline-derived CDR1 and CDR2 are KGHDR and SFDVKD. Unmatched junction bases numbered 4, after V lost 3 bases and J lost 8 bases. This CDR3 has 14 amino acids. DNA of the CDR3: TGTGCCACCAGTGATGGACAGGGAGGCGAAAAACTGTTTTTT. Translating gives CATSDGQGGEKLFF.

The chain is built from TRBV2 and TRBJ1-2; D ambiguous. This CDR3 comprises 14 residues. Germline assignment: CDR1 SNHLY and CDR2 FYNNEI. V was trimmed by 3 bases and J by 4 bases, leaving 12 bases between them. CDR3 protein: CASSDLGRSYGYTF. CDR3 bases: TGTGCCAGCAGTGATTTGGGGAGAAGCTATGGCTACACCTTC.

The CDR3 spells CASSYSLATQYF. CDR3 nucleotides: TGTGCCAGCAGTTACTCGTTAGCTACGCAGTATTTT. The chain joins TRBV6-2 or TRBV6-3 to TRBJ2-3; D gene uncertain. CDR3 size: 12 residues. V dropped 0 bases and J dropped 8 bases, with 6 bases sitting between them. Germline loops: CDR1 MNHEY, CDR2 SVGEGT.

V is TRBV10-3 and J is TRBJ1-4; D call uncertain. CDR3 length: 12 amino acids. Trimming took 5 bases from V and 5 from J, leaving 6 bases between them. Germline V gives CDR1 ENHRY, CDR2 SYGVKD. The CDR3 region is CAISSGNEKLFF. CDR3 bases: TGTGCCATCAGTAGCGGAAATGAAAAACTGTTTTTT.

The rearrangement links TRBV30 to TRBJ1-1; a possible D gene is TRBD1 (6 bases). Germline CDR1 is GTSNPN and CDR2 is SVGIG (reference sequence). V was shortened by 3 bases and J by 6 bases, with 17 bases between the two germline ends. The CDR3 has 14 residues. CDR3 region: CAWRKGGAKAEAFF. The CDR3 coding sequence is TGTGCCTGGAGAAAGGGGGGGGCAAAAGCTGAAGCTTTCTTT.

The gene calls are TRBV5-5 and TRBJ2-7, with D uncertain. The CDR3 has 14 amino acids. V gave up 6 bases and J gave up 1 base, with 14 bases separating them. From germline, CDR1 is SGHKS and CDR2 YYEKEE (reference sequence). In nucleotides, the CDR3 is TGTGCCAGCACGGTGAACGTACCGTCCTACGAGCAGTACTTC. Amino acids: CASTVNVPSYEQYF.

The V gene is TRBV5-1, the J gene TRBJ1-5; D not certain. The CDR3 has 13 amino acids. V lost 3 bases and J lost 6, with 10 bases in between. Germline CDR1 and CDR2: SGHRS and YFSETQ. CDR3 amino acids: CASSWAAGQPQHF. CDR3 nucleotides: TGCGCCAGCAGCTGGGCAGCGGGTCAGCCCCAGCATTTT. The full variable domain, with the rest looked up from reference TRBV5-1 and TRBJ1-5, is KAGVTQTPRYLIKTRGQQVTLSCSPISGHRSVSWYQQTPGQGLQFLFEYFSETQRNKGNFPGRFSGRQFSNSRSEMNVSTLELGDSALYLCASSWAAGQPQHFGDGTRLSIL.

This rearrangement joins TRBV5-4 to TRBJ1-4; 8 bases match TRBD1. V lost 5 bases to trimming and J lost 0 bases; unmatched junction nucleotides: 9. The V gene's germline CDR1 is SGHNT and CDR2 YYREEE (reference sequence). This CDR3 has 17 residues. CDR3 sequence: CASRSWGQAATNEKLFF. In DNA, the CDR3 is TGTGCCAGCAGATCGTGGGGACAGGCGGCAACTAATGAAAAACTGTTTTTT.

This clone came up once. The CDR3 reads CSVAPGIGQPQHF. CDR3 nucleotides: TGCAGCGTTGCACCAGGGATCGGTCAGCCCCAGCATTTT. V is TRBV29-1 and J is TRBJ1-5, with D possibly TRBD1 on 5 matching bases. This CDR3 region has 13 residues. V lost 4 bases and J 6 bases, leaving 13 bases between the germline ends. Germline loops: CDR1 SQVTM, CDR2 ANQGSEA.

This clone was observed a single time. The chain uses TRBV5-6 and TRBJ2-3, with D unresolved. The CDR3 loop spans 14 amino acids. Trimming removed 4 bases from V and 6 bases from J, with 15 bases in between. Germline CDR1 is SGHDT and CDR2 is YYEEEE. CDR3 DNA: TGTGCCAGCAGCGGGCGAGTTAGGTACGATACGCAGTATTTT. Its protein is CASSGRVRYDTQYF. The full variable domain, its missing parts supplied by reference TRBV5-6 and TRBJ2-3, is DAGVTQSPTHLIKTRGQQVTLRCSPKSGHDTVSWYQQALGQGPQFIFQYYEEEERQRGNFPDRFSGHQFPNYSSELNVNALLLGDSALYLCASSGRVRYDTQYFGPGTRLTVL.

The chain recombines TRBV30 with TRBJ2-7, with 9 bases lining up with TRBD1. J lost 2 bases, V lost 1 base, and 3 bases had no gene match. CDR3 length: 14 amino acids. The germline gives CDR1 GTSNPN, CDR2 SVGIG (reference sequence). CDR3 coding DNA: TGTGCCTGGAGTGCCGGACAGGGGCCCTACGAGCAGTACTTC. Amino acid sequence: CAWSAGQGPYEQYF.

The chain uses TRBV20-1 and TRBJ2-3; D remains unclear. CDR1 and CDR2 from the germline V gene are DFQATT and SNEGSKA (reference sequence). The length of the CDR3 is 11 residues. With 5 bases removed from V and 5 bases from J, the gap between germline ends came to 8 bases. CDR3 residues: CSAAFVDTQYF. DNA of the CDR3: TGCAGTGCTGCGTTTGTAGATACGCAGTATTTT.

The chain couples TRBV28 to TRBJ2-2; 9 bases match TRBD2. The trim removed 4 bases at V and 3 bases at J, leaving 6 bases unmatched. CDR1 MDHEN and CDR2 SYDVKM come from the germline V gene. The CDR3 sequence is 16 residues long. CDR3 bases: TGTGCCAGCAGTTCGGCGGGGGGGCCGGACACCGGGGAGCTGTTTTTT. Translation: CASSSAGGPDTGELFF.

The genes are TRBV2 and TRBJ2-3; the D gene is possibly TRBD2 (5 bases). V was cut by 3 bases and J by 2 bases, with 12 bases left in between. Germline V gene lookup returns CDR1 SNHLY and CDR2 FYNNEI. This CDR3 contains 15 residues. The CDR3 DNA reads as TGTGCCAGCAGTGATCGGGGAATCCCCACAGATACGCAGTATTTT. Protein product: CASSDRGIPTDTQYF.

The chain recombines TRBV7-3 with TRBJ1-6; D gene unclear. Germline V gene data show CDR1 as SGHTA and CDR2 as FQGTGA. The ends were cut back, 7 bases at V and 8 bases at J, with 18 bases in the middle. The CDR3 is 15 residues long. This CDR3 is CASNQPPARDSPLHF. The CDR3 region has the DNA TGTGCCAGCAACCAGCCCCCCGCACGGGATTCACCCCTCCACTTT.

The J gene is TRBJ2-3, the V gene TRBV18; 7 bases fit TRBD2. The V segment lost 6 bases and the J segment 4 bases; nucleotides outside the gene matches: 7. The germline gives CDR1 KGHSH, CDR2 LQKENI. The length of the CDR3 is 14 residues. The CDR3 nucleotides are TGTGCCAGCTCCTCCGGGCTAGCGGCAGATACGCAGTATTTT. Amino acid sequence: CASSSGLAADTQYF.

The chain couples TRBV3-1 (or the pseudogene TRBV3-2) to TRBJ2-2; TRBD2 might be the D (7 bases). V lost 4 bases, J lost 4 bases, and 16 bases lay in between. Germline CDR1 is LGHDT and CDR2 is YNNKEL (reference sequence). The CDR3 is 16 residues long. CDR3: CASSPPAGAITGELFF. In DNA, the CDR3 is TGTGCCAGCAGCCCCCCGGCGGGGGCGATCACCGGGGAGCTGTTTTTT.

This rearrangement joins TRBV19 to TRBJ2-2, with a possible D match to TRBD2 (6 bases). Germline assignment: CDR1 LNHDA and CDR2 SQIVND (reference sequence). The CDR3 runs to 15 residues. The V end lost 6 bases, the J end lost 3 bases, and 14 bases lay between the germline ends. CDR3 DNA: TGTGCCAGTAGGCGACAAGGAGGGGACACCGGGGAGCTGTTTTTT. It codes for CASRRQGGDTGELFF.

This rearrangement joins TRBV7-8 to TRBJ2-3; 12 bases are a match to TRBD2. This CDR3 comprises 16 residues. CDR1 is SGHVS, CDR2 FQNEAQ, per germline. Trimming removed 5 bases from V and 0 bases from J; junction bases left unmatched: 3. The CDR3 DNA is TGTGCCAGCAGCAAAGGACTAGCGGGAAGCACAGATACGCAGTATTTT. It yields the protein CASSKGLAGSTDTQYF.

This chain uses TRBV19 with TRBJ1-2; TRBD1 matches 10 bases. CDR1 is LNHDA and CDR2 is SQIVND in the germline V gene (reference sequence). The ends lost 6 bases at V and 8 bases at J; junction bases unmatched: 9. CDR3 size: 14 residues. CDR3 in DNA: TGTGCCAGTAGCGAGGTGACAGGGGGCGGCGGCTACACCTTC. Translated, it gives CASSEVTGGGGYTF.

This rearrangement joins TRBV5-6 to TRBJ1-1; tentative D call: TRBD1 (5 bases). CDR1 and CDR2 (germline): SGHDT, YYEEEE. V was clipped by 1 base and J by 4 bases, with 11 bases between them. This CDR3 has 14 amino acids. In DNA form, the CDR3 reads TGTGCCAGCAGCTTGTGGGGCGGGGGCACTGAAGCTTTCTTT. Its protein product is CASSLWGGGTEAFF.

The chain couples TRBV7-9 to TRBJ1-4, with D perhaps matching TRBD1 (6 bases). Germline loops: CDR1 SEHNR, CDR2 FQNEAQ (reference sequence). The V and J ends lost 2 bases and 13 bases respectively, with 17 bases between them. CDR3 length equals 14 residues. CDR3 in amino acids: CASSLRGTKGILFF. The CDR3 DNA follows: TGTGCCAGCAGCTTAAGGGGGACGAAGGGTATACTGTTTTTT.

This clone was recorded only once. The V and J genes are TRBV3-1 (or the pseudogene TRBV3-2) and TRBJ2-3; 10 bases are shared with TRBD2. Germline loops: CDR1 LGHDT, CDR2 YNNKEL (reference sequence). Trimming at V came to 1 base and at J to 0 bases, leaving 1 base not matched to a gene. This CDR3 region has 16 residues. CDR3 protein: CASSQGAGGSTDTQYF. CDR3 nucleotides: TGTGCCAGCAGCCAAGGAGCGGGGGGGAGCACAGATACGCAGTATTTT.

The gene calls are TRBV4-2 and TRBJ2-2; TRBD2 might be the D (6 bases). V was pared by 0 bases and J by 8 bases, with 10 bases between. From germline, CDR1 is LGHNA and CDR2 YNFKEQ. This CDR3 region has 14 residues. The CDR3 reads CASSQDRGFGELFF. The CDR3, as DNA: TGTGCCAGCAGCCAAGATCGGGGGTTTGGGGAGCTGTTTTTT.